The TCR beta chain under discussion was sequenced for a study of HIV-infected patients and healthy controls. Study findings and constraints: HIV-associated CDR3 frequencies dropped significantly during therapy; CMV-associated ones, mostly rising, changed nonsignificantly.

This clonotype turned up a few times. The antigen is unknown. No cell fractionation was done, so the repertoire covers all unsorted peripheral blood T cells. Alpha and beta constant-region primers primed reverse transcription of approximately 500 ng RNA. Using multiplexing indices, alpha and beta chain libraries were generated apart by chain-specific third strand synthesis. An approximately 25-cycle PCR with P5s and P7 primers followed a short adapter-adding first PCR. TCRdb analysed the 5' RACE reads with MiXCR anew, one entry per CDR3 protein. The sample consists of 4,500 to 7,000 distinct CDR3 sequences, 9.5% to 13% of them appearing once. The TCR was taken from an adult with HIV infection. Sequencing used blood, obtained before antiretroviral therapy.

This CDR3 reads CASSHIQRGVVPDTQYF. The DNA of the CDR3 is TGTGCCAGCAGCCATATCCAGCGGGGGGTTGTCCCAGATACGCAGTATTTT. This chain joins TRBV4-2 and TRBJ2-3, with 9 bases identical to TRBD2. The germline V gene has CDR1 LGHNA and CDR2 YNFKEQ. The CDR3 is made up of 17 amino acids. Losses at the gene ends were 3 bases for V and 4 bases for J; bases not matched to a gene: 11.